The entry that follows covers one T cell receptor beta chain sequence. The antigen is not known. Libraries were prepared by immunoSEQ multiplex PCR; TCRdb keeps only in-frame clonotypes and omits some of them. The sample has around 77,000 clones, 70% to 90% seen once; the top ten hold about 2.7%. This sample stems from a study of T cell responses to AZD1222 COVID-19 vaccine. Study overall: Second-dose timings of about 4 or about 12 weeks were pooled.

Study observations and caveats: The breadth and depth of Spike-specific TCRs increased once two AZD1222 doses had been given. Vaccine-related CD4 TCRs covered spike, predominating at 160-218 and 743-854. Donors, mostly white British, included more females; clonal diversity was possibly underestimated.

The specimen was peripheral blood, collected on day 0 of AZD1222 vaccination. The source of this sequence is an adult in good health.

The CDR3 bases are TGTGCCACCAGTGCTACGACAGGGAGCTCCTACAATGAGCAGTTCTTC. This gives the protein CATSATTGSSYNEQFF. The rearrangement joins TRBV24-1 to TRBJ2-1; 7 bases agree with TRBD1. Germline assignment: CDR1 KGHDR and CDR2 SFDVKD. This CDR3 comprises 16 residues. Trimming removed 5 bases from V and 0 bases from J; junction bases left unmatched: 6.